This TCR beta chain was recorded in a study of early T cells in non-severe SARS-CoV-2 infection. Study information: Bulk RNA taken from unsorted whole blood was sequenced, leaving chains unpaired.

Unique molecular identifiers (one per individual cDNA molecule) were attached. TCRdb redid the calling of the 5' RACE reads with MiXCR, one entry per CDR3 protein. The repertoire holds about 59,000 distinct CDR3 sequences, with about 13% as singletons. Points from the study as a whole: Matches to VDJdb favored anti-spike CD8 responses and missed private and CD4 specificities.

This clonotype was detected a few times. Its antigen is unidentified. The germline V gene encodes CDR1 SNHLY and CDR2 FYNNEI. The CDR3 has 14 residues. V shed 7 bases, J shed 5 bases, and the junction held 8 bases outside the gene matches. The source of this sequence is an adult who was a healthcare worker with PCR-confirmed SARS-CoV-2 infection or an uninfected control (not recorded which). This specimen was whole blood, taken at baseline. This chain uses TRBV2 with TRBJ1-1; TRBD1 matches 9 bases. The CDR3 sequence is CASKSETGGTEAFF. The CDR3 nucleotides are TGTGCCAGCAAATCGGAGACAGGGGGAACTGAAGCTTTCTTT.